A selection of T cell receptor beta chains follows, all from one sample in a study of identical twins. TCRdb re-called the 5' RACE reads through MiXCR, storing one row per CDR3 protein. The data contain roughly 570,000 distinct CDR3 sequences, approximately 10% of them seen just once; the ten biggest clones take up around 3%. These records were also assigned to another study, of yellow fever vaccine responses in identical twins.

Sequenced input: PBMCs. The receptors originated from a woman aged 18-30 years in good health. CDR3s include the opening cysteine and the closing phenylalanine or tryptophan. D genes are given only for firm matches. Not every row has a clone size; where given, it reads once, few, many or a size class.

d_call	clone_size	j_call	v_call	cdr3_nt	cdr3_aa
TRBD1	many	TRBJ2-7	TRBV6-2/TRBV6-3	TGTGCCAGCAGTGTGGACAGGTCCTACGAGCAGTACTTC	CASSVDRSYEQYF
.	.	TRBJ2-5	TRBV20-1	TGCAGTGCCACCCGCGTTTTGGGGCAAGAGACCCAGTACTTC	CSATRVLGQETQYF
TRBD1	few	TRBJ2-1	TRBV9	TGTGCCAGCAGCGTGGTTGGAGGGACAGGGTTTATTCATGAGCAGTTCTTC	CASSVVGGTGFIHEQFF
TRBD2	few	TRBJ2-1	TRBV7-2	TGTGCCAGCAGCTTCTTGGGGCTAGCGGGAGGCAATGAGCAGTTCTTC	CASSFLGLAGGNEQFF
TRBD1	.	TRBJ2-3	TRBV7-2	TGTGCCAGCGCGGCAGGGGGACCACGGACAGATACGCAGTATTTT	CASAAGGPRTDTQYF
.	few	TRBJ2-7	TRBV14	TGTGCCAGCAGCGCCAGGGCCGAGCAGTACTTC	CASSARAEQYF
TRBD2	.	TRBJ2-1	TRBV12-3/TRBV12-4	TGTGCCCGCAGTTTAAACGGGGGGGCCTACAGCTCCTACAATGAGCAGTTCTTC	CARSLNGGAYSSYNEQFF
.	.	TRBJ2-1	TRBV4-3	TGCGCCAGCAGCCAAGATTGGACTCAGGGATTGTACAATGAGCAGTTCTTC	CASSQDWTQGLYNEQFF
TRBD2	few	TRBJ2-1	TRBV29-1	TGCAGCGTTGAACTGTCTGGCCGGGACTACCACTACAATGAGCAGTTCTTC	CSVELSGRDYHYNEQFF
.	.	TRBJ2-7	TRBV20-1	TGCAGTGCTAGAGATCAAAGTAACCCGTACTTC	CSARDQSNPYF
.	many	TRBJ2-3	TRBV24-1	TGTGCCACCAGTGTCACGCGGGACTTCACAGATACGCAGTATTTT	CATSVTRDFTDTQYF
.	few	TRBJ1-1	TRBV6-5	TGTGCCAGCAGTTACGAATGGGACACTGAAGCTTTCTTT	CASSYEWDTEAFF
.	many	TRBJ2-2	TRBV11-1	TGTGCCAGCAGCCCGCGGGACCCCTGGTCGGACACCGGGGAGCTGTTTTTT	CASSPRDPWSDTGELFF
.	few	TRBJ2-5	TRBV7-2	TGTGCCAGCAGCTTCTGGGTGGGAGAGACCCAGTACTTC	CASSFWVGETQYF
.	many	TRBJ2-7	TRBV20-1	TGCAGTGCTTCGGGACGGAACTCCTACGAGCAGTACTTC	CSASGRNSYEQYF